A selection of T cell receptor beta chains follows, all from one sample in a study of blood T cell repertoires in COVID-19. Only in-frame clones appear in the TCRdb table, and some are missing; sequencing was by immunoSEQ multiplex PCR. The data show 150,000 to 200,000 clones, about 88% seen once. The source material was peripheral blood. The receptors originated from a man aged 55 to 69 with acute or convalescent COVID-19. The conserved cysteine and the conserved F or W are not part of the CDR3 here.

length	V	J	CDR3
13	TRBV6-6	TRBJ1-2	ASRDPGTGGKGYT
11	TRBV10-3	TRBJ2-2	ASRDAYAGELF
14	TRBV18	TRBJ1-4	ASSPTGNIANEKLF
17	TRBV28	TRBJ1-5	ASSSWDRSLRQGNQPQH
15	TRBV5-1	TRBJ1-1	ASSSAPGGIVNTEAF
13	TRBV11-1	TRBJ2-1	ASSLAGGFDNEQF
13	TRBV24-1	TRBJ1-2	ATSDNDRGQDGYT
11	TRBV5-4	TRBJ2-5	ASSGDRQETQY
12	TRBV11-3	TRBJ2-3	ASSLGQGADTQY
12	TRBV6-5	TRBJ1-2	ASSYYSQGGGYT
13	TRBV7-3	TRBJ1-2	ASKSRGGANYGYT
11	TRBV7-3	TRBJ2-2	ASSNQGDGELF
12	TRBV11-2	TRBJ1-1	ASSPQGVGTEAF
13	TRBV19	TRBJ1-6	ASSISGYYNSPLH
12	TRBV7-3	TRBJ1-1	ASSSQGFATEAF
13	TRBV12-5	TRBJ1-2	ASGLVQAAYYGYT
11	TRBV19	TRBJ2-3	ASLQGSTDTQY